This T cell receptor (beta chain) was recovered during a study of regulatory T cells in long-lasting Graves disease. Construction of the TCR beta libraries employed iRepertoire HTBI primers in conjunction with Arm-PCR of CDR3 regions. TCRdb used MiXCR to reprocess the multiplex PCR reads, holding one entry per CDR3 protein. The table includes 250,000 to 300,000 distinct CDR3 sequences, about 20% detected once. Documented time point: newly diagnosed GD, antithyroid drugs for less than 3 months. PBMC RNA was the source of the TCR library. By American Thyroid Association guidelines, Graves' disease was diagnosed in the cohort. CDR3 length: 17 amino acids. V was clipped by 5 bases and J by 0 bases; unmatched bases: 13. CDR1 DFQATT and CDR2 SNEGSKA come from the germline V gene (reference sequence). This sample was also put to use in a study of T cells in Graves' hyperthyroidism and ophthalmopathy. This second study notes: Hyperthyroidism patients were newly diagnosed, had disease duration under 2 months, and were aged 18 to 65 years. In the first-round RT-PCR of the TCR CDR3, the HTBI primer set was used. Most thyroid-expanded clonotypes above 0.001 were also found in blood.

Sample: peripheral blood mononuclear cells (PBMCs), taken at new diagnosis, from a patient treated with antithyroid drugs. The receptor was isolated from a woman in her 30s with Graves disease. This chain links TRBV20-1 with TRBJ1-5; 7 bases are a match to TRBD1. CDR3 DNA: TGCAGTGCTGGCTCACGGACAGGAATCTATAGCAATCAGCCCCAGCATTTT. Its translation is CSAGSRTGIYSNQPQHF.